These 7 T cell receptor beta chains were all obtained from the same sample, sequenced in a study of neurological immune-mediated disorders. TCRdb itself ran the 5' RACE reads through MiXCR, one entry per CDR3 protein. The sample has about 60,000 distinct CDR3 sequences, less than 5% seen once. The sequencing input was PBMCs. The receptors originated from a man in his fifties or sixties with multiple sclerosis.

This clonotype was observed a few times. J is TRBJ2-1 and V is TRBV11-2, with a possible D match to TRBD2 (7 bases). Trimming pared 4 bases from V and 8 bases from J, leaving 15 bases between. Per the germline V gene, CDR1 is SGHAT and CDR2 is FQNNGV. This CDR3 has 14 amino acids. This chain's CDR3 is CASSSLGGVYEQFF. For the CDR3, the DNA is TGTGCCAGCAGCTCTCTAGGGGGGGTATATGAGCAGTTCTTC.

This clonotype has only a few counts. The V call is TRBV10-3, the J call TRBJ1-6; 8 bases fit TRBD1. The germline gives CDR1 ENHRY, CDR2 SYGVKD. The CDR3 extends over 14 amino acids. Trimming at V came to 6 bases and at J to 9 bases, leaving 7 bases not matched to a gene. The CDR3 nucleotides are TGTGCCATCAGCGGGACAGGTGGGGGTTCACCCCTCCACTTT. As protein: CAISGTGGGSPLHF.

This clonotype was found many times. V is TRBV5-1 and J is TRBJ2-1; TRBD2 matches 12 bases. The CDR3 loop spans 14 amino acids. CDR1 and CDR2 from the germline V gene are SGHRS and YFSETQ. V was pared by 4 bases and J by 8 bases, with 4 bases of the junction left unmatched. The CDR3 DNA sequence: TGCGCCAGCAGCCCGACTAGCGGGAGTCATGAGCAGTTCTTC. Translated: CASSPTSGSHEQFF. The full variable domain, its missing parts supplied by reference TRBV5-1 and TRBJ2-1, is KAGVTQTPRYLIKTRGQQVTLSCSPISGHRSVSWYQQTPGQGLQFLFEYFSETQRNKGNFPGRFSGRQFSNSRSEMNVSTLELGDSALYLCASSPTSGSHEQFFGPGTRLTVL.

This clonotype appeared many times. The chain carries TRBV20-1 and TRBJ1-4; D gene ambiguous. Germline V gene sequence: CDR1 DFQATT, CDR2 SNEGSKA (reference sequence). This CDR3 has 14 residues. Trimming removed 1 base from V and 7 bases from J, with 13 bases in between. The CDR3 DNA reads as TGCAGTGCTAGAGGAAGGGCGGAAGGTGAAAAACTGTTTTTT. It codes for CSARGRAEGEKLFF.

This clonotype appeared many times. The rearrangement joins TRBV4-1 to TRBJ2-2, with D unresolved. The length of the CDR3 is 14 residues. The germline gives CDR1 MGHRA, CDR2 YSYEKL. The V end lost 4 bases, the J end lost 3 bases, and 9 bases lay between the germline ends. The chain's CDR3 is CASSRQADTGELFF. CDR3 bases: TGCGCCAGCAGCCGACAAGCAGACACCGGGGAGCTGTTTTTT.

The table lists this clonotype with many counts. The genes are TRBV10-3 and TRBJ2-5; tentative D call: TRBD2 (5 bases). The CDR3 is 18 residues long. Germline values: CDR1 ENHRY, CDR2 SYGVKD. V lost 0 bases and J lost 3, with 20 bases in between. The CDR3 region has the DNA TGTGCCATCAGTGAGTCGACTCAGGACGGACGGGGAGAAGAGACCCAGTACTTC. It translates to CAISESTQDGRGEETQYF.

This clonotype has at least ten counts. The chain combines TRBV20-1 with TRBJ2-7, with TRBD2 matching 7 bases. This CDR3 is 15 amino acids long. The trim removed 0 bases at V and 3 bases at J, leaving 8 bases unmatched. Looked up from germline, CDR1 is DFQATT and CDR2 is SNEGSKA (reference sequence). In nucleotides, the CDR3 is TGCAGTGCTAGAGATTTCGGGGGGAGAAGCTACGAGCAGTACTTC. Its translation: CSARDFGGRSYEQYF.